This record concerns one T cell receptor beta chain sequence. The target antigen is unknown. This entry belongs to a study of CD8 T cells in ankylosing spondylitis. The CDR3 consists of 15 residues. Germline V gives CDR1 SGHTA, CDR2 FQGNSA. Trimming took 5 bases from V and 0 from J, leaving 13 bases between them. Study-wide results and caveats: Characteristic of ankylosing spondylitis blood, it appeared, was a TCR beta motif comprising about eight highly homologous variants. Disease-associated clones were reportedly significantly overrepresented in matched ankylosing spondylitis synovial fluid. A CD8+ phenotype characterized the disease-linked clones, which were relatively rare in peripheral blood.

TCRdb called the 5' RACE reads again in MiXCR, with one record for every CDR3 protein. This sample has about 150,000 distinct CDR3 sequences; roughly a third occur once, and the top ten carry 6%. The chain joins TRBV7-2 to TRBJ1-2; D possibly corresponds to TRBD1 (6 bases). The receptor's source is a male donor with ankylosing spondylitis. The material sequenced was synovial fluid, either unsorted or a sorted T cell fraction (not recorded which). This CDR3 is CASSRVDRANYGYTF. CDR3 coding DNA: TGTGCCAGCAGCAGAGTGGACAGAGCTAACTATGGCTACACCTTC.